These 20 T cell receptor beta chains were sequenced from one sample in a study of CD8 T cells in ankylosing spondylitis. Via MiXCR, TCRdb re-called the 5' RACE reads, giving one row per CDR3 protein. The sample lists 230,000 or so distinct CDR3 sequences, approximately 20% occurring once. Material for sequencing was blood, either unsorted or a sorted T cell fraction (not recorded which). All receptors come from a male donor with ankylosing spondylitis or in good health (not recorded which).

This clonotype appeared many times. This chain connects TRBV5-1 to TRBJ2-7; D possibly uses TRBD1 or TRBD2 (5 bases each). The CDR3 length is 16 residues. Deletions cut 0 bases from V and 0 bases from J, with 13 bases between. Per germline, CDR1 SGHRS and CDR2 YFSETQ. CDR3 amino acids: CASSLVSAGSSYEQYF. CDR3 sequence (DNA): TGCGCCAGCAGCTTGGTCTCGGCAGGGAGCTCCTACGAGCAGTACTTC.

J is TRBJ1-6 and V is TRBV21-1; the DNA was not compared with TRBD1, the D call given in the table. TRBV21-1 is recorded as a pseudogene. This CDR3 is 15 amino acids long. CDR3 in amino acids: CASSKGGGPNSPLHF. DNA for the CDR3: TGTGCCAGCAGCAAAGGTGGGGGACCTAATTCACCCCTCCACTTT.

This clonotype was counted ten times or more. V is TRBV5-1 and J is TRBJ2-7; tentative D call: TRBD2 (5 bases). Looked up from germline, CDR1 is SGHRS and CDR2 is YFSETQ. V was cut by 0 bases and J by 7 bases, with 14 bases left in between. The CDR3 extends over 14 amino acids. The CDR3 protein is CASSLAGLPLEQYF. In DNA form, the CDR3 reads TGCGCCAGCAGCTTGGCCGGACTTCCCTTGGAGCAGTACTTC.

The chain couples TRBV9 to TRBJ2-3; D may be TRBD2 (6 bases). Germline CDR1 is SGDLS and CDR2 is YYNGEE. Trimming took off 3 bases at V and 2 bases at J, with 10 bases between the two ends. The CDR3 sequence is 14 residues long. CDR3 bases: TGTGCCAGCAGCGCCCGGGAGACCACAGATACGCAGTATTTT. This sequence encodes CASSARETTDTQYF.

Concerning this clonotype itself: The final CDR3 position lacks the conserved phenylalanine or tryptophan, pointing to a likely read error. It is unclear where the CDR3 begins or ends on the DNA, so no DNA is shown, and the CDR3 is as TCRdb lists it. V usage is TRBV6-6 and J usage is TRBJ2-7; the table's D call, TRBD1, has no DNA check behind it. 11 amino acids form the CDR3, both terminal residues included. Germline lookup yields CDR1 MNHNY and CDR2 SVGAGI (reference sequence). The chain's CDR3 is CASSDLGGAAI.

This clonotype was counted a few times. This chain links TRBV7-8 with TRBJ2-2; 7 positions match TRBD1. The ends lost 4 bases at V and 7 bases at J; junction bases unmatched: 3. The CDR3 sequence is 13 residues long. The germline V gene has CDR1 SGHVS and CDR2 FQNEAQ. Written as DNA, the CDR3 is TGTGCCAGCAGCTCCTACAGGGGCGGGGAGCTGTTTTTT. This sequence encodes CASSSYRGGELFF.

This sequence joins TRBV29-1 and TRBJ2-2; D possibly matches TRBD1 or TRBD2 (5 bases each). The CDR3 spans 15 residues. The ends were cut back, 0 bases at V and 2 bases at J, with 10 bases in the middle. The germline V gene has CDR1 SQVTM and CDR2 ANQGSEA. As DNA, the CDR3 is TGCAGCGTTGAAGAGAGGGGCAGAAACACCGGGGAGCTGTTTTTT. This sequence encodes CSVEERGRNTGELFF.

V gene TRBV20-1 combines with J gene TRBJ1-1; 9 bases map to TRBD1. Germline loops: CDR1 DFQATT, CDR2 SNEGSKA (reference sequence). J gave up 4 bases and V 0 bases, and 6 bases lay outside the gene matches. The length of the CDR3 is 15 residues. The CDR3 reads CSARDWTGDFTEAFF. The CDR3 nucleotides are TGCAGTGCTAGAGATTGGACAGGGGACTTCACTGAAGCTTTCTTT.

This clonotype was recorded a few times. This chain links TRBV20-1 with TRBJ1-2, with D uncertain. The germline gives CDR1 DFQATT, CDR2 SNEGSKA (reference sequence). This CDR3 contains 13 residues. V was pared by 3 bases and J by 0 bases, with 8 bases between. DNA for the CDR3: TGCAGTGCTAGTGGCAGGTCTAACTATGGCTACACCTTC. It codes for CSASGRSNYGYTF.

This clonotype has only a few counts. V gene TRBV7-2 combines with J gene TRBJ2-3, with D unresolved. CDR3 length: 14 residues. Germline assignment: CDR1 SGHTA and CDR2 FQGNSA. Trimming cost V 5 bases and J 2 bases, with 11 bases left between them. CDR3 nucleotides: TGTGCCAGCAGCATTGACGGATACACAGATACGCAGTATTTT. Amino acids: CASSIDGYTDTQYF.

This clonotype was seen a handful of times. The V gene is TRBV11-2, the J gene TRBJ2-2; D may match TRBD1 or TRBD2 (5 bases each). CDR3 size: 15 residues. Germline assignment: CDR1 SGHAT and CDR2 FQNNGV. Trimming pared 6 bases from V and 2 bases from J, leaving 13 bases between. CDR3 coding DNA: TGTGCCAGCAGACCGGGGCGGATTAACACCGGGGAGCTGTTTTTT. Translation: CASRPGRINTGELFF.

The chain employs TRBV27 and TRBJ2-7; 9 bases are shared with TRBD2. The germline V gene encodes CDR1 MNHEY and CDR2 SMNVEV (reference sequence). The CDR3 length is 15 residues. V was clipped by 5 bases and J by 5 bases; unmatched bases: 10. The CDR3 loop reads CASSPLAGSGNEQYF. The CDR3 DNA is TGTGCCAGCAGTCCGCTAGCGGGATCCGGGAACGAGCAGTACTTC.

This clonotype came up once. The CDR3 DNA follows: TGTGCCAGCAGCTTAGTTGGAGGGCCCATTCAGTACTTC. Its protein is CASSLVGGPIQYF. The V call is TRBV7-2, the J call TRBJ2-4; D may be TRBD2 (6 bases). Trimming left V 1 base short and J 9 bases short, with 10 bases between. This CDR3 spans 13 amino acids. Germline V lookup: CDR1 SGHTA, CDR2 FQGNSA.

Turning to this clonotype: A much larger clone is a single base away; this may be a read error. The chain carries TRBV9 and TRBJ2-1; D call uncertain. The V and J ends lost 3 bases and 9 bases respectively, with 13 bases between them. Germline-derived CDR1 and CDR2 are SGDLS and YYNGEE. This CDR3 contains 13 residues. DNA for the CDR3: TGTGCCAGCAGCGACAGACGTAAATCTGAGCAGTTCTTC. Residues: CASSDRRKSEQFF.

The chain links TRBV27 to TRBJ2-1, with 11 bases fitting TRBD1. Germline assignment: CDR1 MNHEY and CDR2 SMNVEV (reference sequence). Germline trimming cut 7 bases from V and 9 bases from J; bases unmatched to any gene: 11. The CDR3 is 15 amino acids. CDR3 in DNA: TGTGCCAGCATCCCCAACCGGGACAGGGGGGGTGAGCAGTTCTTC. Translating gives CASIPNRDRGGEQFF.

This clonotype was observed a few times. The V and J genes are TRBV4-1 and TRBJ2-7, with D unresolved. The V gene lost 0 bases and the J gene lost 0 bases, with 12 bases spanning the gap. Germline CDR1 is MGHRA and CDR2 is YSYEKL. CDR3 length: 16 amino acids. The CDR3 DNA reads as TGCGCCAGCAGCCAAGAGGTGCACTTTTCCTCCTACGAGCAGTACTTC. It codes for CASSQEVHFSSYEQYF.

The J gene is TRBJ1-4, the V gene TRBV12-3 or TRBV12-4; D gene ambiguous. V was shortened by 5 bases and J by 16 bases, with 17 bases between the two germline ends. The CDR3 consists of 12 residues. The CDR3 sequence: CASSPLDGSTFF. The DNA for the CDR3 is TGTGCCAGCAGTCCCCTCGATGGCAGCACGTTTTTT.

This clonotype appeared a few times. The J gene is TRBJ2-7, the V gene TRBV15, with 9 bases matching TRBD1. This CDR3 is built from 16 residues. The germline V gene has CDR1 LNHNV and CDR2 YYDKDF (reference sequence). Trimming cost V 0 bases and J 0 bases; bases outside gene matches: 3. The CDR3 bases are TGTGCCACCAGCAGAGAAACAGGGGGCGCCTCCTACGAGCAGTACTTC. Amino acids: CATSRETGGASYEQYF.

For the CDR3, the DNA is TGTGCCAGCAGCCAGGTCAGGGGGCTGGCGGATGAGCAGTTCTTC. Its translation is CASSQVRGLADEQFF. The chain uses TRBV4-2 and TRBJ2-1; 8 bases agree with TRBD1. In germline, CDR1 is LGHNA, CDR2 YNFKEQ. CDR3 length: 15 amino acids. V gave up 3 bases and J gave up 8 bases; unmatched junction bases: 9.

This clonotype was seen a handful of times. CDR3 amino acids: CASSESNQWLGEQFF. CDR3 coding DNA: TGCGCCAGCAGTGAGTCCAATCAGTGGTTGGGTGAGCAGTTCTTC. This chain links TRBV10-1 with TRBJ2-1; the D is unclear. The CDR3 length is 15 residues. Trimming removed 0 bases at V and 9 bases at J, with 15 bases between. Germline values: CDR1 WNHNN, CDR2 SYGVQD (reference sequence).